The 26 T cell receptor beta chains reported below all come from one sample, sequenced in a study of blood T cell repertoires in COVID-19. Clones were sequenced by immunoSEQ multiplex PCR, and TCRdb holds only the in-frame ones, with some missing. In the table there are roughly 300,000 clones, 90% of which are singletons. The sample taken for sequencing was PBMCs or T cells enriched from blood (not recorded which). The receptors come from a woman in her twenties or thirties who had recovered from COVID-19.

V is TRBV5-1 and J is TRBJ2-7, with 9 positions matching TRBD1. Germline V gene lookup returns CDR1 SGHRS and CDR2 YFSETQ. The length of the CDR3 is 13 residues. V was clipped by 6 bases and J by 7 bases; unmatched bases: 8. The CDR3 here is CASTKTGGTEQYF. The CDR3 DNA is TGCGCCAGCACCAAGACAGGGGGTACGGAGCAGTACTTC.

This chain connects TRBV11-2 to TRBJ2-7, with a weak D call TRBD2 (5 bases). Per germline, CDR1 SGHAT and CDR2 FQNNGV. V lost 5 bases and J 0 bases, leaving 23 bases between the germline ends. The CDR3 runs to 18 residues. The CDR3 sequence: CASSATRPNSFYSYEQYF. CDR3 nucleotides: TGTGCCAGCAGCGCCACTAGACCCAACAGTTTCTACTCCTACGAGCAGTACTTC.

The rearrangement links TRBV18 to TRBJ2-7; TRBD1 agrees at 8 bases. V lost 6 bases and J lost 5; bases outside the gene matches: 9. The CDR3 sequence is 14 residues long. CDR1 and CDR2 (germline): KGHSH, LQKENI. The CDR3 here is CASSQLTGVDEQYF. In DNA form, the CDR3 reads TGTGCCAGCTCGCAGTTGACAGGGGTTGACGAGCAGTACTTC.

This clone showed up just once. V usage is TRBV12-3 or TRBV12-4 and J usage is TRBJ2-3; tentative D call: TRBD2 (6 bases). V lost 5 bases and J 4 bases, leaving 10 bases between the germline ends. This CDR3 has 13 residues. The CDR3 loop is CASSPPGADTQYF. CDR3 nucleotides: TGTGCCAGCAGTCCCCCGGGGGCAGATACGCAGTATTTT.

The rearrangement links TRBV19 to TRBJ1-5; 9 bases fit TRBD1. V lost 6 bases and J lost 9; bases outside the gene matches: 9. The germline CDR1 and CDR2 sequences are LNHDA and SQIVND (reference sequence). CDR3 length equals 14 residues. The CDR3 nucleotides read TGTGCCAGTAGCCTCGGGACAGGGAGACGGCCCCAGCATTTT. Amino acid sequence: CASSLGTGRRPQHF.

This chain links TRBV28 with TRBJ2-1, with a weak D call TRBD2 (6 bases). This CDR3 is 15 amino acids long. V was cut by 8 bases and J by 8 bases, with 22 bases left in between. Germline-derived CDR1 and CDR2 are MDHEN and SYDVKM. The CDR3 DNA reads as TGTGCCAGCGGGTCCGGCGGGAAGCTACGGGATGAGCAGTTCTTC. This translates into CASGSGGKLRDEQFF.

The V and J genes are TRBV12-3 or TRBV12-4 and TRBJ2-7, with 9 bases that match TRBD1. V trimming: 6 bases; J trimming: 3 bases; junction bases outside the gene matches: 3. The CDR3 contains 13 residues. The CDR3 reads CASRLGQGYEQYF. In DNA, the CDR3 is TGTGCCAGCAGACTGGGACAGGGCTACGAGCAGTACTTC.

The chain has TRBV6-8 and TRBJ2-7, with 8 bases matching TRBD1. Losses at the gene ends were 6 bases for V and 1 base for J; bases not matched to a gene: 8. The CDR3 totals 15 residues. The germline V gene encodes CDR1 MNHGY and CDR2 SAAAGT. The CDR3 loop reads CASSTRDRLSYEQYF. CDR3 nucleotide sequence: TGTGCCAGCAGCACCCGGGACAGGCTATCCTACGAGCAGTACTTC.

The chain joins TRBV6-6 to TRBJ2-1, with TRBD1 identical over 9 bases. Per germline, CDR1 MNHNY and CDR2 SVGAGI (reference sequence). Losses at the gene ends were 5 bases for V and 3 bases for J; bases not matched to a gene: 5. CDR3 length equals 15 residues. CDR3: CASSQGTGFYNEQFF. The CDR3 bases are TGTGCCAGCAGTCAGGGGACAGGGTTCTACAATGAGCAGTTCTTC.

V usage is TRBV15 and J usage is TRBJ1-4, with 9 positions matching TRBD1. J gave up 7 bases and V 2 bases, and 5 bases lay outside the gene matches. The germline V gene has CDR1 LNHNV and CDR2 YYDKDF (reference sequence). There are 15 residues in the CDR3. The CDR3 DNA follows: TGTGCCACCAGCAGACACAGGGGGCAGGGTGAAAAACTGTTTTTT. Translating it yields CATSRHRGQGEKLFF.

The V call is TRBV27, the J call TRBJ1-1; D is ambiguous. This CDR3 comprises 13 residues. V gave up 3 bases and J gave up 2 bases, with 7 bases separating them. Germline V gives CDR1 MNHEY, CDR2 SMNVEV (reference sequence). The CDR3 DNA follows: TGTGCCAGCAGTTTGAGGAGAAACACTGAAGCTTTCTTT. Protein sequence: CASSLRRNTEAFF.

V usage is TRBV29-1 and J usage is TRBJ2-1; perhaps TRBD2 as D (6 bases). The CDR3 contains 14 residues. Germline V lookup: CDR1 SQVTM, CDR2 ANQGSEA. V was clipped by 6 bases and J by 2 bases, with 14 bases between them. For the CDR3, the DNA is TGCAGCGTGCCGGGACTCCTAGCCTACAATGAGCAGTTCTTC. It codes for CSVPGLLAYNEQFF.

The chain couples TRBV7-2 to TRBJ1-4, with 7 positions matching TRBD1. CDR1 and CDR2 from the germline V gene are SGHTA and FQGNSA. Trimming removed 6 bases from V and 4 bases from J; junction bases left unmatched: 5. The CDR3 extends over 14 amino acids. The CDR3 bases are TGTGCCAGCAGTGACGGGACAGTTAATGAAAAACTGTTTTTT. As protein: CASSDGTVNEKLFF.

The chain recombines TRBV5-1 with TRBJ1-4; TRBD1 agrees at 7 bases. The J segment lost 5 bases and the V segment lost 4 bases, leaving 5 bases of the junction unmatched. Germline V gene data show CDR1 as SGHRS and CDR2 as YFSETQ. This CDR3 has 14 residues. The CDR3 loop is CASSRDSSNEKLFF. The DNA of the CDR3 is TGCGCCAGCAGCCGGGACAGCTCAAATGAAAAACTGTTTTTT. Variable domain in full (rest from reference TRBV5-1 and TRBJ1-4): KAGVTQTPRYLIKTRGQQVTLSCSPISGHRSVSWYQQTPGQGLQFLFEYFSETQRNKGNFPGRFSGRQFSNSRSEMNVSTLELGDSALYLCASSRDSSNEKLFFGSGTQLSVL.

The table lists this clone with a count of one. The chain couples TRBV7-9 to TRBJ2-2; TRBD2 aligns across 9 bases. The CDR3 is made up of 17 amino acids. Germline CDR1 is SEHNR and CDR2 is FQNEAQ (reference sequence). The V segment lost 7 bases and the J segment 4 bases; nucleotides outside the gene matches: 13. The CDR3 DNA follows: TGTGCCAGCACCTATCTTAGCGGGAGTCGGATCACCGGGGAGCTGTTTTTT. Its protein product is CASTYLSGSRITGELFF.

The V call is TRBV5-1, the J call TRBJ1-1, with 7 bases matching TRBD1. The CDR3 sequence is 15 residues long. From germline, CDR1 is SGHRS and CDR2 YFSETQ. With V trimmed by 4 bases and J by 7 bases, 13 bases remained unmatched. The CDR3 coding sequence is TGCGCCAGCAGCGAACCGGGACAGCGACTTTATGAAGCTTTCTTT. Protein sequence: CASSEPGQRLYEAFF.

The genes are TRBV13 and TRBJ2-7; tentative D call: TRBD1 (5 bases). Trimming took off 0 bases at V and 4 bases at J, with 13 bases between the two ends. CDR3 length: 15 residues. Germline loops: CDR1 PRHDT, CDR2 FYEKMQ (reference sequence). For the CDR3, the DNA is TGTGCCAGCAGCTTAGGGAGACAGCAGCCTTACGAGCAGTACTTC. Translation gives CASSLGRQQPYEQYF.

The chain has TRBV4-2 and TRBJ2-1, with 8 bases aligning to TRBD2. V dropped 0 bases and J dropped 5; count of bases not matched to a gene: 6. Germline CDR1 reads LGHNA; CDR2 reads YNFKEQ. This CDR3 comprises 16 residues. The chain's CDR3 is CASSQDISGGDNEQFF. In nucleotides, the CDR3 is TGTGCCAGCAGCCAAGACATAAGCGGGGGTGACAATGAGCAGTTCTTC.

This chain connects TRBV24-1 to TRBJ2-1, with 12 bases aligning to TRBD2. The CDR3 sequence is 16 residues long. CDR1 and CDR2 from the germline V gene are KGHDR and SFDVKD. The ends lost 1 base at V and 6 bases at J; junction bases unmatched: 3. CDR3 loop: CATSDLELAGGNEQFF. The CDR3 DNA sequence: TGTGCCACCAGTGATTTAGAACTAGCGGGAGGCAATGAGCAGTTCTTC.

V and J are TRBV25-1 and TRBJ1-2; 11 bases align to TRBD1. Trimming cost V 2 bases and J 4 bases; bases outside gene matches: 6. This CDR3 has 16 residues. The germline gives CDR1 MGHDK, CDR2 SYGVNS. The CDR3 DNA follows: TGTGCCAGCAGTGAACTGGGACAGGGGGACGCCTATGGCTACACCTTC. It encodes CASSELGQGDAYGYTF.

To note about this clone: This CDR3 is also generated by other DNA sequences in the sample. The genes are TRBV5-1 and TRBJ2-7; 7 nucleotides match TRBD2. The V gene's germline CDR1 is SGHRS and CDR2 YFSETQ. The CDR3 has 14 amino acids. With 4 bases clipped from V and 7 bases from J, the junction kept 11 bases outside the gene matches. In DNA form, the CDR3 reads TGCGCCAGCAGCCGGGGCGGGGCGCGGGGGGAGCAGTACTTC. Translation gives CASSRGGARGEQYF. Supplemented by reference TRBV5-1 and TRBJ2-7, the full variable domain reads KAGVTQTPRYLIKTRGQQVTLSCSPISGHRSVSWYQQTPGQGLQFLFEYFSETQRNKGNFPGRFSGRQFSNSRSEMNVSTLELGDSALYLCASSRGGARGEQYFGPGTRLTVT.

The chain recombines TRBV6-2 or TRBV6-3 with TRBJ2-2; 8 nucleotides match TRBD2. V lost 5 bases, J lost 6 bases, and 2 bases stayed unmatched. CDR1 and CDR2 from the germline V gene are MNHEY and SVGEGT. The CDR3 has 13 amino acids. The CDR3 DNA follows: TGTGCCAGCAGTCGGACTAGCCCCGGGGAGCTGTTTTTT. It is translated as CASSRTSPGELFF.

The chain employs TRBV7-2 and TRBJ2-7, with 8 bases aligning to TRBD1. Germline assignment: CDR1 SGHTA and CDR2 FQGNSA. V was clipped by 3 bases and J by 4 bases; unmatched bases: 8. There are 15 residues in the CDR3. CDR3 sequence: CASSFPGQASYEQYF. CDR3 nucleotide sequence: TGTGCCAGCAGCTTTCCGGGACAGGCATCTTACGAGCAGTACTTC.

The CDR3 DNA reads TGTGCCTGGAGTTTACAGGGGGGAAGGGCAAACTATGGCTACACCTTC. This encodes CAWSLQGGRANYGYTF. The rearrangement joins TRBV30 to TRBJ1-2; 8 bases match TRBD1. V lost 2 bases to trimming and J lost 2 bases; unmatched junction nucleotides: 10. CDR3 length: 16 residues. Germline V lookup: CDR1 GTSNPN, CDR2 SVGIG (reference sequence).

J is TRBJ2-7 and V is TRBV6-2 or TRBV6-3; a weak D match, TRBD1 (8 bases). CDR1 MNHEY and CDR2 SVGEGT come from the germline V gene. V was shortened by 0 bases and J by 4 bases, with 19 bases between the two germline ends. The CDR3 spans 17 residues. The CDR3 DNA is TGTGCCAGCAGTTACTCCGACAGGGGACTACTAAGTTACGAGCAGTACTTC. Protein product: CASSYSDRGLLSYEQYF.

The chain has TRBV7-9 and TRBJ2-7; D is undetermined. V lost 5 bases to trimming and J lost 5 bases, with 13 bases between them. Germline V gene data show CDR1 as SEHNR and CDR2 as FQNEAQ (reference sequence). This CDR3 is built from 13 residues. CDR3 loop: CASSPRYGHEQYF. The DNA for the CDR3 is TGTGCCAGCAGCCCCCGTTATGGCCACGAGCAGTACTTC.